The clone carrying this T cell receptor (beta chain) was observed once. Libraries were prepared by immunoSEQ multiplex PCR; TCRdb keeps only in-frame clonotypes and omits some of them. The table has approximately 56,000 clones, roughly 77% seen once. This record comes from a study of OX40 agonist ivuxolimab in advanced cancers. Across the whole study: Patients treated during dose escalation were battling hepatocellular carcinoma, melanoma, renal cell or head and neck cancer. The group had a mean age of around 60 years, ranged from about 20 to 80, and was 80% to 90% male. Having had anti-PD-1, anti-PD-L1 or anti-CTLA-4 therapy before was allowed, and approximately 40% had some.

This specimen was CD4+ or CD8+ T cells sorted from blood, taken in a trial of the OX40 agonist ivuxolimab. The source of this sequence is an adult with an advanced solid tumor such as melanoma, head and neck, liver or kidney cancer.

This chain's CDR3 is CASSLGNFEQFF. The CDR3 region has the DNA TGCGCCAGCAGCTTGGGGAATTTTGAGCAGTTCTTC. The rearrangement links TRBV5-1 to TRBJ2-1; D not certain. Between the trimmed V and J ends, which lost 0 bases and 9 bases, there was a span of 7 bases. CDR1 and CDR2 from the germline V gene are SGHRS and YFSETQ. There are 12 residues in the CDR3.